The source of this T cell receptor (beta chain) is a study of blood T cell repertoires in COVID-19. Assay: immunoSEQ multiplex PCR; the TCRdb copy retains only in-frame clones and omits some. The sample carries fewer than 250,000 clones, roughly 82% recorded once. The CDR3 sequence is 15 residues long. Germline lookup yields CDR1 SGHTA and CDR2 FQGNSA. V was trimmed by 2 bases and J by 4 bases, leaving 11 bases between them. Sequenced input: peripheral blood. V usage is TRBV7-2 and J usage is TRBJ2-2; TRBD1 might be the D (5 bases). The source is a woman aged 70 to 79 with acute or convalescent COVID-19. CDR3 nucleotide sequence: TGTGCCAGCAGCTTAAGTAGGGGCGGCACCGGGGAGCTGTTTTTT. It yields the protein CASSLSRGGTGELFF.